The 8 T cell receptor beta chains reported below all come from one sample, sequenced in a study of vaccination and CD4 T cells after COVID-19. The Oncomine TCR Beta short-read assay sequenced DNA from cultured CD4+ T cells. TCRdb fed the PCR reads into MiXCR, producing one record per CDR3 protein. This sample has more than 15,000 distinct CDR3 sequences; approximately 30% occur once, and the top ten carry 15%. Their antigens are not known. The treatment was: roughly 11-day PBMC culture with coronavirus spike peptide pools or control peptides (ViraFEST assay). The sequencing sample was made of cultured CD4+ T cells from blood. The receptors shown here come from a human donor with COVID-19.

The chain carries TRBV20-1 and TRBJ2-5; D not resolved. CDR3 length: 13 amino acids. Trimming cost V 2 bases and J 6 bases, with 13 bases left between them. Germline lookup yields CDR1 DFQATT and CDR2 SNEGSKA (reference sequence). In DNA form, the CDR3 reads TGCAGTGCTAGAATTCCCGGCCCGCAGACCCAGTACTTC. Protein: CSARIPGPQTQYF.

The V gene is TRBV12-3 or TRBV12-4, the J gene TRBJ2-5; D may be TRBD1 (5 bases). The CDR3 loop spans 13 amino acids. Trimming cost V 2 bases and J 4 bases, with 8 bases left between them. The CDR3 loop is CASSLRGGETQYF. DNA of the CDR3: TGTGCCAGCAGTTTAAGGGGTGGAGAGACCCAGTACTTC.

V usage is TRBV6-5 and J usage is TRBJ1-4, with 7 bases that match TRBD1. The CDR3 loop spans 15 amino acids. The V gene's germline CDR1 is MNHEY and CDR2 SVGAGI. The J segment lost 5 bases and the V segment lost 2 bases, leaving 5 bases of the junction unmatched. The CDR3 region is CASSYNDRVNEKLFF. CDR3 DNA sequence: TGTGCCAGCAGTTACAACGACAGGGTAAATGAAAAACTGTTTTTT.

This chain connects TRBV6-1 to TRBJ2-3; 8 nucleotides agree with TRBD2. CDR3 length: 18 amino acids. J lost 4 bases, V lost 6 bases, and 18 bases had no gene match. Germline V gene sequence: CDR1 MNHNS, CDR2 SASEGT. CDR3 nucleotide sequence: TGTGCCAGCAGGAGTTGGGTAGCGGGGTCCGGCGGTGCAGATACGCAGTATTTT. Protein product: CASRSWVAGSGGADTQYF.

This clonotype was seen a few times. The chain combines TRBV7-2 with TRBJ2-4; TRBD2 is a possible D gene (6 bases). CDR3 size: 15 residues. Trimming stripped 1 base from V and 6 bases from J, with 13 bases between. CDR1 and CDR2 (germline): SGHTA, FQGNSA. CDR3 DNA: TGTGCCAGCAGCTTAGTAGCGGCTGTAGGAAACATTCAGTACTTC. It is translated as CASSLVAAVGNIQYF.

The CDR3: CASSERLFGTQYF. Here the CDR3 DNA reads TGTGCCAGCAGTGAACGGCTATTTGGTACGCAGTATTTT. V usage is TRBV2 and J usage is TRBJ2-3; no firm D call. V was pared by 2 bases and J by 8 bases, with 11 bases between. The CDR3 sequence is 13 residues long. Germline V gene sequence: CDR1 SNHLY, CDR2 FYNNEI.

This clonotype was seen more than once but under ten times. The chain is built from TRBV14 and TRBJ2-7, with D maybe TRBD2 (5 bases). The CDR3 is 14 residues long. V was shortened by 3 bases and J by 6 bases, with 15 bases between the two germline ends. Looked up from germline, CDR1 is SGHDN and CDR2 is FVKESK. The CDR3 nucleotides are TGTGCCAGCAGCCATATGAGGGTCGCGAGCGAGCAGTACTTC. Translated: CASSHMRVASEQYF.

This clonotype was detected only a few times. The CDR3 DNA is TGTGCCAGCAGTTACTCTACAGGGGGCAATCAGCCCCAGCATTTT. Translated: CASSYSTGGNQPQHF. The chain employs TRBV6-5 and TRBJ1-5, with TRBD1 matching 7 bases. Germline V gene lookup returns CDR1 MNHEY and CDR2 SVGAGI. This CDR3 contains 15 residues. V shed 0 bases and J 2 bases; nucleotides not matched to a gene: 1.